These T cell receptor beta chains were read from a single sample in a study of control samples from healthy donors and cancer patients. Libraries were prepared by immunoSEQ multiplex PCR; TCRdb keeps only in-frame clonotypes and omits some of them. The sample lists about 130,000 clones, around 96% occurring once. Specimen: blood. All receptors derive from a man aged 25 to 45 in good health. The CDR3 runs from the conserved cysteine through the conserved F or W. D genes are given only for firm matches. Not all rows give a size; the values are once, few, many and, for expanded clones, a class.

D,size,J,V,DNA,CDR3
TRBD1,.,TRBJ1-1,TRBV7-9,TGTGCCAGCAGCTTAGTGGGACAGGGCAGGAAGCCTCCCGTCCCTGAAGCTTTCTTT,CASSLVGQGRKPPVPEAFF
.,.,TRBJ2-7,TRBV6-6,TGTGCCAGCAGCGCGACAGTAGCCTACGAGCAGTACTTC,CASSATVAYEQYF
.,.,TRBJ1-2,TRBV19,TGTGCCAGTAGTCCAGGAGCTAACTATGGCTACACCTTC,CASSPGANYGYTF
.,few,TRBJ1-5,TRBV10-2,TGCGCCAGCAGTGACCAGGGGCCTCAGCCCCAGCATTTT,CASSDQGPQPQHF
TRBD2,.,TRBJ2-3,TRBV5-4,TGTGCCAGCAGCTCGACGTACAGCGGGGGCACAGATACGCAGTATTTT,CASSSTYSGGTDTQYF
.,.,TRBJ2-5,TRBV6-2/TRBV6-3,TGTGCCAGCAGCCCCGAGGAAAAGGAGACCCAGTACTTC,CASSPEEKETQYF
.,.,TRBJ1-3,TRBV5-6,TGTGCCAGCAGCTTGGTTGGGGTTAGCTCTGGAAACACCATATATTTT,CASSLVGVSSGNTIYF
.,.,TRBJ1-6,TRBV6-1,TGTGCCAGCAGTGAACAGGCAGGGAATAATTCACCCCTCCACTTT,CASSEQAGNNSPLHF
.,.,TRBJ2-1,TRBV12-1,TGTGCCAGCAGCTTTCTAAGGTTCGCTCGGGTGACTAGTTTCAATGAGCAGTTCTTC,CASSFLRFARVTSFNEQFF
.,.,TRBJ1-4,TRBV28,TGTGCCAGCAGTTTATACGGTTCAACTAATGAAAAACTGTTTTTT,CASSLYGSTNEKLFF
TRBD1,.,TRBJ1-2,TRBV4-1,TGCGCCAGCAGCCAGGCCCCGGGACAGGGGTATGGCTACACCTTC,CASSQAPGQGYGYTF
.,.,TRBJ1-5,TRBV6-2/TRBV6-3,TGTGCCAGCAGTTGGGAATATAGCAATCAGCCCCAGCATTTT,CASSWEYSNQPQHF
.,.,TRBJ2-3,TRBV6-2/TRBV6-3,TGTGCCAGCAGTTTCGGGACGAGAGGTGCAGATACGCAGTATTTT,CASSFGTRGADTQYF
.,.,TRBJ1-4,TRBV5-1,TGCGCCAGCAGCTCGGGGGGCAGAGGTGAAAAACTGTTTTTT,CASSSGGRGEKLFF
.,few,TRBJ1-1,TRBV5-4,TGTGCCAGCAGCTTAGTGAACACTGAAGCTTTCTTT,CASSLVNTEAFF
TRBD1,.,TRBJ2-5,TRBV6-2/TRBV6-3,TGTGCCAGCAGTTACTCCCCCGACAGGGATGAGACCCAGTACTTC,CASSYSPDRDETQYF